The present entry profiles one T cell receptor beta chain with its context. The antigen is unknown. On the basis of clinical symptoms, serum thyroxine and TRAb, thyroid ultrasound and orbital computed tomography, diagnoses were made. The sample is drawn from a study of T cells in Graves' hyperthyroidism and ophthalmopathy. General study findings and limits: Most clonotypes that expanded in the thyroid above 0.001 also showed up in blood.

Authors of the study amplified TCR beta CDR3 regions from RNA transcripts. The HTBI primer set served for first-round RT-PCR of the TCR CDR3. Each CDR3 protein gets one entry after TCRdb re-called the multiplex PCR reads with MiXCR. The sample records hundreds of thousands of distinct CDR3 sequences, 15% to 20% being singletons. This CDR3 contains 15 residues. V was clipped by 7 bases and J by 5 bases; unmatched bases: 11. This TCR derives from a woman aged 25 to 39 with Graves' hyperthyroidism. The specimen was blood. V usage is TRBV12-3 or TRBV12-4 and J usage is TRBJ2-5, with 9 bases fitting TRBD1. The DNA for the CDR3 is TGTGCCAGCATTAGGGCCGGGACAGGGTTGGAGACCCAGTACTTC. Translated: CASIRAGTGLETQYF.